Listed below are T cell receptor beta chains from one sample, sequenced in a study of blood T cell repertoires in COVID-19. The protocol was immunoSEQ multiplex PCR, while the TCRdb copy is restricted to in-frame clones and leaves out a portion. The sample has about 150,000 clones; around four fifths are singletons. Specimen: peripheral blood. The receptors come from a woman over 75 with acute or convalescent COVID-19. The CDR3 runs from the conserved cysteine through the conserved F or W. D genes are given only for firm matches. The size of a clone is reported for some rows only, either as once, few or many, or as a class for expanded clones.

clone_size j_call d_call v_call cdr3_aa cdr3_nt
few TRBJ2-7 TRBD2 TRBV5-6 CASSLRTSGGYEQYF TGTGCCAGCAGCTTGAGGACTAGCGGGGGTTACGAGCAGTACTTC
few TRBJ2-7 - TRBV29-1 CSIKQGSYEQYF TGCAGCATAAAACAGGGCTCCTACGAGCAGTACTTC
- TRBJ2-3 TRBD2 TRBV28 CAVALGLAGRRGITDTQYF TGTGCCGTCGCTCTGGGACTAGCGGGGCGGAGAGGGATCACAGATACGCAGTATTTT
few TRBJ1-5 TRBD1 TRBV19 CASSIRTGTSGNQPQHF TGTGCCAGTAGTATTCGGACAGGTACATCAGGCAATCAGCCCCAGCATTTT
- TRBJ2-7 TRBD1 TRBV10-3 CAISEFLGQGDEQYF TGTGCCATCAGTGAATTTCTGGGACAGGGTGACGAGCAGTACTTC
- TRBJ1-1 - TRBV29-1 CSVERQLRNTEAFF TGCAGCGTTGAACGACAGTTGAGGAACACTGAAGCTTTCTTT
few TRBJ2-5 - TRBV5-5 CASSQDSYGKTQYF TGTGCCAGCAGCCAGGACAGTTACGGGAAGACCCAGTACTTC
- TRBJ1-2 TRBD1 TRBV18 CASSPTDRVSYGYTF TGTGCCAGCTCACCCACGGACAGGGTGAGCTATGGCTACACCTTC
- TRBJ1-5 TRBD1 TRBV7-2 CASSPDRVGQPQHF TGTGCCAGCAGCCCTGACAGGGTGGGGCAGCCCCAGCATTTT
- TRBJ2-2 - TRBV7-9 CASSLFSGNTGELFF TGTGCCAGCAGCTTATTTAGCGGTAACACCGGGGAGCTGTTTTTT
- TRBJ1-2 - TRBV30 CAWSSGGLGYGYTF TGTGCCTGGTCGTCCGGGGGGCTAGGGTATGGCTACACCTTC
- TRBJ2-5 - TRBV29-1 CSVARGGETQYF TGCAGCGTTGCCAGGGGTGGGGAGACCCAGTACTTC
- TRBJ1-1 - TRBV10-3 CAISVLGARTEAFF TGTGCCATCAGTGTCCTGGGGGCAAGGACTGAAGCTTTCTTT
few TRBJ2-5 - TRBV27 CASSPSTGRETQYF TGTGCCAGCAGTCCTTCGACAGGGAGGGAGACCCAGTACTTC
few TRBJ2-7 - TRBV6-5 CASSYLRTPRSYEQYF TGTGCCAGCAGTTACCTTAGGACACCCCGCTCCTACGAGCAGTACTTC
few TRBJ2-1 - TRBV11-3 CASSLGPVNEQFF TGTGCCAGCAGCTTAGGCCCGGTAAATGAGCAGTTCTTC
- TRBJ1-2 - TRBV7-3 CASSPTQGTRYGYTF TGTGCCAGCAGCCCCACCCAGGGAACCCGCTATGGCTACACCTTC
few TRBJ1-3 - TRBV5-1 CASSSQGGNTIYF TGCGCCAGCAGCTCCCAGGGAGGAAACACCATATATTTT
- TRBJ1-1 - TRBV7-8 CASSSASGVTEAFF TGTGCCAGCAGCTCAGCCTCAGGGGTCACTGAAGCTTTCTTT
few TRBJ2-7 TRBD1 TRBV19 CASSTGGQGLYEQYF TGTGCCAGTAGTACTGGGGGACAGGGGCTCTACGAGCAGTACTTC
- TRBJ1-1 - TRBV2 CASEGGQYTEAFF TGTGCCAGCGAAGGAGGGCAGTACACTGAAGCTTTCTTT
few TRBJ1-4 TRBD1 TRBV6-5 CASNLDRVGEKLFF TGTGCCAGCAACCTGGACAGGGTTGGGGAAAAACTGTTTTTT
- TRBJ2-1 TRBD1 TRBV23-1 CASSIKLPGQQYNEQFF TGCGCCAGCAGTATTAAGCTTCCGGGACAGCAATACAATGAGCAGTTCTTC
- TRBJ2-7 TRBD1 TRBV18 CASSMTGTGPYEQYF TGTGCCAGCTCAATGACCGGGACAGGGCCTTACGAGCAGTACTTC
once TRBJ1-6 TRBD1 TRBV5-1 CASSLTGAESPLHF TGCGCCAGCAGCCTGACAGGGGCCGAATCACCCCTCCACTTT
- TRBJ2-7 TRBD1 TRBV13 CASSQTGGSYEQYF TGTGCCAGCAGCCAGACAGGGGGGTCCTACGAGCAGTACTTC
- TRBJ1-3 - TRBV19 CASSSAGRAGSKGGNTIYF TGTGCCAGTAGCTCTGCGGGACGAGCAGGATCCAAGGGAGGAAACACCATATATTTT
- TRBJ2-7 TRBD1 TRBV7-2 CASSPGTDGNEQYF TGTGCCAGCAGCCCCGGGACAGATGGGAACGAGCAGTACTTC
- TRBJ1-5 TRBD1 TRBV19 CASKLDRFISNQPQHF TGTGCCAGTAAACTGGACAGGTTCATTAGCAATCAGCCCCAGCATTTT
- TRBJ1-2 - TRBV5-5 CASSLGFRGGTNYGYTF TGTGCCAGCAGCTTGGGTTTCCGCGGAGGAACTAACTATGGCTACACCTTC
- TRBJ1-1 TRBD1 TRBV5-1 CASSKTGDSLNTEAFF TGCGCCAGCAGCAAGACAGGGGATAGTTTGAACACTGAAGCTTTCTTT
- TRBJ1-5 - TRBV10-1 CASSGYSNQPQHF TGCGCCAGCAGTGGCTATAGCAATCAGCCCCAGCATTTT
once TRBJ1-5 TRBD1 TRBV6-6 CASSHGTGASYSNQPQHF TGTGCCAGCAGTCACGGGACAGGAGCCTCTTATAGCAATCAGCCCCAGCATTTT
- TRBJ2-7 - TRBV7-2 CASSSGGGAGYEQYF TGTGCCAGCAGCTCCGGTGGGGGGGCAGGCTACGAGCAGTACTTC
few TRBJ2-3 TRBD1 TRBV19 CASREGQTQYF TGTGCCAGTAGAGAGGGACAGACGCAGTATTTT
- TRBJ2-5 - TRBV5-1 CASSTGTGNQETQYF TGCGCCAGCAGCACTGGAACAGGGAACCAAGAGACCCAGTACTTC
- TRBJ2-1 - TRBV7-3 CASSLGFGPNYNEQFF TGTGCCAGCAGCCTCGGTTTTGGGCCTAACTACAATGAGCAGTTCTTC
once TRBJ1-5 - TRBV2 CASKVGRADQPQHF TGTGCCAGCAAAGTCGGCAGGGCCGATCAGCCCCAGCATTTT